This T cell receptor (beta chain) was sequenced during a study of blood T cell repertoires in COVID-19 (dated by TCRdb to 2018 to 2020). For the study in its entirety: Collaborator samples came from the United States, Italy and Spain and covered acute and convalescent phases of COVID-19. The material from the prospective study consisted of cDNA or gDNA derived from T cells, B-cell-depleted T cells, or PBMCs. The dataset comprised deeply sampled blood TCRbeta repertoires from subjects exposed to, actively infected with, or recovered from COVID-19. A freely available public database, intended as a resource for researchers studying the immune response to SARS-CoV-2, is where the repertoires were released. The samples were drawn from the first 160 participants of the ongoing ImmuneRACE study and from over 950 subjects provided by 6 global collaborators. Sample metadata almost always included a de-identified subject ID, COVID-19 status, age in years and sex. Where HLA class I and class II types were available, the types were taken from metadata supplied by the sample provider, not from assay-based typing. Study-level results and caveats: How much clinical and demographic metadata was included differed by source and by participant, and the metadata was provided uncurated.

About this clone itself: Its recognized antigen is unknown. Per-nucleotide qualities are absent, and no much larger clonotype sits a single base away.

The CDR3 goes from the cysteine to the phenylalanine over 12 residues. The only DNA kept is the CDR3, 36 bases in frame from the first base. CDR1 is given as DFQATT and CDR2 as SNEGSKA, both from the germline V gene (reference sequence). Compared with germline, V lacks 3 bases and J lacks 5 bases; bases without a gene match: 3. TCRbeta CDR3 regions were amplified from genomic DNA using the immunoSEQ Assay, a bias-controlled multiplex PCR. On the study's bioinformatics: The number of nucleated cells in each sample was estimated from the amplification of reference gene primers within the assay. To quantify the absolute abundance of each unique TCRbeta CDR3 rearrangement, sequence reads were collapsed and filtered. For each sample, productive Simpson clonality was calculated by taking the square root of Simpson's diversity index across productive rearrangements. Sourced from immuneACCESS, this table was stored by TCRdb with only in-frame sequences that have V and J called. A share of the clones is absent; for the studies checked, an unresolved V gene accounts for under half, and the remainder has no known explanation. The V and J calls and clone size come from that table; D and trimming were worked out from the DNA. The sample profile shows roughly 250,000 clones; approximately 90% of them were found once. Of the sample, 3% falls within the top ten clones.

Participants in the prospective study were aged about 18 to 89 years, lived in 24 United States geographic areas, and enrolled through a virtual design. In the prospective study, participants were assigned to cohorts based on the clinical history participants reported in a screening survey and a study questionnaire. Recovered participants in ImmuneRACE Cohort 3 were defined by two consecutive negative NP/OP PCR tests, clearance by a healthcare professional, or resolution of symptoms. In the prospective study, mobile phlebotomists collected whole blood, serum and a nasopharyngeal or oropharyngeal swab from each participant. Additional blood draws and questionnaires over an approximately 2-month period could optionally be provided by prospective study participants. Blood samples from the prospective study were shipped frozen or at room temperature prior to DNA extraction.

The rearranged segments are TRBV20-1 and TRBJ1-1, with TRBD1 matching 7 junction bases. Sequenced: PBMCs or T cells enriched from blood (not recorded which). The sequence was obtained from a woman in her forties or fifties who had recovered from COVID-19. The CDR3 sequence is CSASGTATEAFF. The sequenced DNA is TGCAGTGCTAGTGGGACAGCAACTGAAGCTTTCTTT.